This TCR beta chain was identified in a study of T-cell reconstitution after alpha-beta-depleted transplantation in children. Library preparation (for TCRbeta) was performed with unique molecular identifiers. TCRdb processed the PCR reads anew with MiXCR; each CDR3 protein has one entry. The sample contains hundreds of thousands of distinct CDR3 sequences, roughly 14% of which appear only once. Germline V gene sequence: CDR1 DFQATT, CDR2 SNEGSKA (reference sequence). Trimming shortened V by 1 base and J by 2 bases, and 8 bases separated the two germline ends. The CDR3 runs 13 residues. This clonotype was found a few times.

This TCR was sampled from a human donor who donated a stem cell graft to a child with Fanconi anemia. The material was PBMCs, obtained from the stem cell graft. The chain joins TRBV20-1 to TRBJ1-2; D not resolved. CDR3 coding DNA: TGCAGTGCTAGAGCCGACGGGAACTATGGCTACACCTTC. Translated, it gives CSARADGNYGYTF.